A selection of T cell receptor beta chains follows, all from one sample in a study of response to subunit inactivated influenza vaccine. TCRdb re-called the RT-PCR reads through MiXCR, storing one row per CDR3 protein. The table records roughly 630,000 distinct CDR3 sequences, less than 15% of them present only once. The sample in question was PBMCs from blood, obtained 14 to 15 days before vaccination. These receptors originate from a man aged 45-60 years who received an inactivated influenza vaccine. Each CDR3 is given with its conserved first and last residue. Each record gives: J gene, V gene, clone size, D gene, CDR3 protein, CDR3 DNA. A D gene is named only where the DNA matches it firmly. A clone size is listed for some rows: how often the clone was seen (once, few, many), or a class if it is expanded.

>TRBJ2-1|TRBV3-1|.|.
CASSQEGRGLFF
TGTGCCAGCAGCCAAGAGGGTCGGGGGTTGTTCTTC
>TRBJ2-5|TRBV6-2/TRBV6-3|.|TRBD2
CASRPGLASRETQYF
TGTGCCAGCAGACCCGGACTAGCGAGCAGAGAGACCCAGTACTTC
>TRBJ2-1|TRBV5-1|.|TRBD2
CASSAVGEGRYNEQFF
TGCGCCAGCAGCGCGGTGGGGGAGGGGAGGTACAATGAGCAGTTCTTC
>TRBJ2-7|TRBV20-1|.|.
CSARGIYEQYF
TGCAGTGCTAGGGGTATCTACGAGCAGTACTTC
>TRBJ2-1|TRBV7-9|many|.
CASSLDGPIYNEQFF
TGTGCCAGCAGCCTAGATGGCCCGATCTACAATGAGCAGTTCTTC
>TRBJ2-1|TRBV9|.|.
CASSVAGISYNEQFF
TGTGCCAGCAGCGTAGCCGGAATCTCCTACAATGAGCAGTTCTTC
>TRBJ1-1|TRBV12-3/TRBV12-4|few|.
CASSFELNTEAFF
TGTGCCAGCAGTTTTGAGTTGAACACTGAAGCTTTCTTT
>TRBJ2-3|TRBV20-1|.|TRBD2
CSAGLAGVDTQYF
TGCAGTGCGGGACTAGCGGGAGTTGATACGCAGTATTTT
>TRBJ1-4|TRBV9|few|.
CASSDNPTTTNEKLFF
TGTGCCAGCAGCGACAACCCCACGACAACTAATGAAAAACTGTTTTTT
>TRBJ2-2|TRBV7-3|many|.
CASRADNTGELFF
TGTGCCAGCAGGGCAGACAACACCGGGGAGCTGTTTTTT
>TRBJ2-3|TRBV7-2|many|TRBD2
CASSLLAGTQYF
TGTGCCAGCAGCTTACTAGCGGGGACCCAGTATTTT
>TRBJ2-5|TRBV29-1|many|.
CSVVSETQYF
TGCAGCGTTGTTTCGGAGACCCAGTACTTC
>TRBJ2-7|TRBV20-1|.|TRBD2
CSARTSGGRGQHPLEQYF
TGCAGTGCTAGGACTAGCGGAGGGCGGGGCCAACACCCCCTCGAGCAGTACTTC
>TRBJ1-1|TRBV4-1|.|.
CASSRQTRSDAEAFF
TGCGCCAGCAGCCGTCAGACACGGTCGGACGCTGAAGCTTTCTTT
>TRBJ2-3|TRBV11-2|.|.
CASSLVGYGTDTQYF
TGTGCCAGCAGCTTAGTGGGGTACGGGACAGATACGCAGTATTTT
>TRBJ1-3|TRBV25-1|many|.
CASRGNPSGNTIYF
TGTGCCAGCAGAGGGAACCCCTCTGGAAACACCATATATTTT
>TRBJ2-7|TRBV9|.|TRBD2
CASSRLADLSYEQYF
TGTGCCAGCAGCAGACTAGCGGACCTCTCCTACGAGCAGTACTTC